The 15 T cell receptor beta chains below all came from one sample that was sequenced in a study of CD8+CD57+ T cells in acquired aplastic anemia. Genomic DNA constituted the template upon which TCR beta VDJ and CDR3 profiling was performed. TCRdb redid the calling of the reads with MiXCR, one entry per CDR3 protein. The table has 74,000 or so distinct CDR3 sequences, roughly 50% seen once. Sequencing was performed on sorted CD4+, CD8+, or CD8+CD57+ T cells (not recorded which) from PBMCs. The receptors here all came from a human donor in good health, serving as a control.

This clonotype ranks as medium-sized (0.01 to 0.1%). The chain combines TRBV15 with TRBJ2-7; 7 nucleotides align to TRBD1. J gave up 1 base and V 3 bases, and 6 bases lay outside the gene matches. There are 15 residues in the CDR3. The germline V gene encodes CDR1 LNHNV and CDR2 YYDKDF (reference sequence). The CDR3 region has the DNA TGTGCCACCAGCAGCACAGGGGCAAGGTCCTACGAGCAGTACTTC. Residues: CATSSTGARSYEQYF.

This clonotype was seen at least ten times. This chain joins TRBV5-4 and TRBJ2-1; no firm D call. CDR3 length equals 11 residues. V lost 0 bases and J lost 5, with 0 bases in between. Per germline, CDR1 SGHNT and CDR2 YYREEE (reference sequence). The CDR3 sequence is CASSLDNEQFF. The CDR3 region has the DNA TGTGCCAGCAGCTTGGACAATGAGCAGTTCTTC.

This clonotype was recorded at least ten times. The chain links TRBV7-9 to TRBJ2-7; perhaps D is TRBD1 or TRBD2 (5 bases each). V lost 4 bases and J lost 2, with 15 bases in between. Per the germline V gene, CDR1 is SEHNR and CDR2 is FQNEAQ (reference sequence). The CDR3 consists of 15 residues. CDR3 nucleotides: TGTGCCAGCAGCTCCTTCCGGGACGCTACCTACGAGCAGTACTTC. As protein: CASSSFRDATYEQYF.

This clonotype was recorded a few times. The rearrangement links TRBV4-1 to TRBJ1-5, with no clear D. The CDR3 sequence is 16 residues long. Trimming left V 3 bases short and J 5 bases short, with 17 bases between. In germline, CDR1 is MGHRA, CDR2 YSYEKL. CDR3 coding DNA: TGCGCCAGCAGCCAGGCCCAAGGGAGGGCCGATCAGCCCCAGCATTTT. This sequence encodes CASSQAQGRADQPQHF.

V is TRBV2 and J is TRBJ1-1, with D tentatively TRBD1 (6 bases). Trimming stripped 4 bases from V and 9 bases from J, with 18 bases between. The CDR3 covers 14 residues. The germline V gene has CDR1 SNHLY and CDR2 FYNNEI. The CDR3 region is CASSAIQGGGKAFF. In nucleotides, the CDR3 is TGTGCCAGCAGTGCCATACAGGGAGGAGGTAAAGCTTTCTTT.

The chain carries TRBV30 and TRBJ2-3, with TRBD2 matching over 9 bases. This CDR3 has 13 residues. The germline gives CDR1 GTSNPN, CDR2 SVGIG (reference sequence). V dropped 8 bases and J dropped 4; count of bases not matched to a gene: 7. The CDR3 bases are TGTGCCCAACTTAGCGGGAGCCCAGATACGCAGTATTTT. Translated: CAQLSGSPDTQYF.

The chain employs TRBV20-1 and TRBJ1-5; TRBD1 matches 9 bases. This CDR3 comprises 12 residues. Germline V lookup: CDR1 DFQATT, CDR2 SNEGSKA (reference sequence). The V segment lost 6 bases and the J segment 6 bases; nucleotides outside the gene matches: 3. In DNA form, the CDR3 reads TGCAGTGCCACAGGGGGCAGTCAGCCCCAGCATTTT. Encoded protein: CSATGGSQPQHF.

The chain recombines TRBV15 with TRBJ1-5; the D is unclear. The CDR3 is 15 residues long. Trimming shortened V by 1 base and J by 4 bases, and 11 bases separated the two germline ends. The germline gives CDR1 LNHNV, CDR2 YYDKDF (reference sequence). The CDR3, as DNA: TGTGCCACCAGCAGAGTCTTGGGCCAGAATCAGCCCCAGCATTTT. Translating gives CATSRVLGQNQPQHF.

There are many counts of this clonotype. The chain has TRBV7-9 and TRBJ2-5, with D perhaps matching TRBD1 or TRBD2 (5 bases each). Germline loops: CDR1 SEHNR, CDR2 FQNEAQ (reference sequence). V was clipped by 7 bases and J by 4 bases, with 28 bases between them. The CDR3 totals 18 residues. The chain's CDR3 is CASTPRGTGGVWGETQYF. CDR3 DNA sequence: TGTGCCAGCACCCCAAGGGGTACTGGGGGAGTCTGGGGAGAGACCCAGTACTTC. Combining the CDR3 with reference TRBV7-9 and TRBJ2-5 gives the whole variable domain DTGVSQNPRHKITKRGQNVTFRCDPISEHNRLYWYRQTLGQGPEFLTYFQNEAQLEKSRLLSDRFSAERPKGSFSTLEIQRTEQGDSAMYLCASTPRGTGGVWGETQYFGPGTRLLVL.

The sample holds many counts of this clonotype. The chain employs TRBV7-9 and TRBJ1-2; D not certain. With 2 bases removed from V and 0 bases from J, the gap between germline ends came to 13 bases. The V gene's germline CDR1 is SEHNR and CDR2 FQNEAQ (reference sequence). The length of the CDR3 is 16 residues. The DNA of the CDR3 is TGTGCCAGCAGCTTAATCGGGGTCCAAGCTAACTATGGCTACACCTTC. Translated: CASSLIGVQANYGYTF.

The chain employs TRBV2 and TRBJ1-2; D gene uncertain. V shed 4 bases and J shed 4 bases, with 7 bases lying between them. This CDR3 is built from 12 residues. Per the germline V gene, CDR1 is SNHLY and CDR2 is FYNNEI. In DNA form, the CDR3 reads TGTGCCAGCAGTGTTGCGCTCTATGGCTACACCTTC. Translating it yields CASSVALYGYTF.

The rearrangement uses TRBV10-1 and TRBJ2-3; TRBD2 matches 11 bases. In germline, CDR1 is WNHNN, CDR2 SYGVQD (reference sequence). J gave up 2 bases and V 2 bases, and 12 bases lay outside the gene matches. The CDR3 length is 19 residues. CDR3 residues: CASSEVPSTSGGPTDTQYF. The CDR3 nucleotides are TGCGCCAGCAGTGAGGTCCCGTCTACTAGCGGGGGCCCCACAGATACGCAGTATTTT.

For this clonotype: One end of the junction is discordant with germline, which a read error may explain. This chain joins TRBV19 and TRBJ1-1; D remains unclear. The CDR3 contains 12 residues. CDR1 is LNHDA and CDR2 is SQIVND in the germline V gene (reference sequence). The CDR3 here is CASIGRNTEASF. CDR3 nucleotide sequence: TGTGCCAGTATTGGACGGAACACTGAAGCTTCCTTT.

Written as DNA, the CDR3 is TGTGCCAGCAGTGAAGTGGGTAGCGGGGGTCAGTTCTTC. Encoded protein: CASSEVGSGGQFF. V and J are TRBV2 and TRBJ2-1, with 9 bases lining up with TRBD2. Trimming removed 1 base from V and 13 bases from J; junction bases left unmatched: 5. The CDR3 loop spans 13 amino acids. CDR1 SNHLY and CDR2 FYNNEI come from the germline V gene.

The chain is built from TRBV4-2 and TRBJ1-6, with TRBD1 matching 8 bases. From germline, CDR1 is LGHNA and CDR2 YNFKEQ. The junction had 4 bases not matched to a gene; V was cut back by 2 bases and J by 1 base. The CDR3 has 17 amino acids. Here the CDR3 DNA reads TGTGCCAGCAGCCAATGGACAGGGATTTCCTATAATTCACCCCTCCACTTT. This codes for CASSQWTGISYNSPLHF.